This T cell receptor beta chain stems from a study of molecular identifiers for immune sequencing clone quantification. This clonotype came up a few times. What it recognizes is unknown. The CDR3 runs to 15 residues. V lost 0 bases and J 4 bases, leaving 13 bases between the germline ends. Germline V gene sequence: CDR1 MNHEY, CDR2 SVGEGT. When naive CD8 T cells were sorted, they were gated as CD8+CD4-CCR7+CD45RA+. Study findings and constraints: Whereas naive cells kept under 1% of molecules in clones above 20 RNA copies, such clones held over 97% in effectors. Clone sizes that are highly expanded could be underestimated when identical TCR molecules share a barcode.

TCRdb re-called the PCR reads through MiXCR, storing one row per CDR3 protein. The sample consists of approximately 500,000 distinct CDR3 sequences, about a quarter of them appearing once. The chain carries TRBV6-2 or TRBV6-3 and TRBJ2-7; D is possibly TRBD2 (6 bases). The sample was naive CD8+ T cells from blood, with Jurkat cell RNA spiked in. Stated subset: FACS-sorted CD8+CD4-CCR7+CD45RA+ naive T cells. This clonotype originated in a human donor in good health. Some libraries in this study had Jurkat cell RNA spiked in. CDR3 coding DNA: TGTGCCAGCAGTTACTCGAATTGGGCGGGGTACGAGCAGTACTTC. This encodes CASSYSNWAGYEQYF.